The subject of this entry is one T cell receptor (beta chain). The target antigen is unknown. The sample originates from a study of T-cell reconstitution after alpha-beta-depleted transplantation in children. The V gene's germline CDR1 is MNHNS and CDR2 SASEGT. The CDR3 loop spans 14 amino acids. Trimming left V 7 bases short and J 1 base short, with 14 bases between. Study conclusions and caveats: From surviving recipient T cells and thymic progenitors came the high day-60 TCRbeta diversity observed in some patients. Several hundred expanded graft clones reportedly supplied alpha-beta T cells about two months after transplant. T-cell counts and diversity at one year following transplant were attributed mainly to newly produced T cells.

Unique molecular identifiers were incorporated into the prepared TCRbeta library. TCRdb itself ran the PCR reads through MiXCR, one entry per CDR3 protein. This table holds about 440,000 distinct CDR3 sequences, roughly 43% found once. The chain couples TRBV6-1 to TRBJ2-7; D is unresolved. The clonotype originates from a girl aged 2-10 years with aplastic anemia, due to receive a stem cell transplant. The specimen comprised PBMCs, sampled before TCRalphabeta/CD19-depleted stem cell transplant. The CDR3 loop reads CASIRSSKSYEQYF. The CDR3 DNA sequence: TGTGCCAGCATACGGAGTAGCAAATCCTACGAGCAGTACTTC.